The sample holds a few counts of the clone carrying this TCR beta chain. This record belongs to a study of identical twins. This CDR3 is built from 15 residues. Germline V gene data show CDR1 as SEHNR and CDR2 as FQNEAQ (reference sequence). Trimming cost V 6 bases and J 1 base, with 15 bases left between them. One entry per CDR3 protein results from TCRdb running MiXCR on the 5' RACE reads. Here the sample spans roughly 700,000 distinct CDR3 sequences, 8.6% being singletons. The same data also went into a second study, on yellow fever vaccine responses in identical twins. That work contributes: Reportedly, the T cell response mounted by twins to vaccine seemed partly convergent, partly personalized.

Material: PBMCs. The origin of this receptor is a woman under 30 in good health. The V and J genes are TRBV7-9 and TRBJ2-5; D is possibly TRBD1 (6 bases). The CDR3 reads CASSDPRTAQETQYF. Written as DNA, the CDR3 is TGTGCCAGCAGTGACCCCCGGACAGCCCAAGAGACCCAGTACTTC.